This T cell receptor (beta chain) was found in a study of T-cell reconstitution after alpha-beta-depleted transplantation in children. Study-level results: Several hundred expanded graft clones reportedly gave rise to the alpha-beta T cells present about two months after transplant.

Points on this clonotype: Its antigen is as yet unknown.

As it was prepared, the TCRbeta library received unique molecular identifiers. TCRdb reprocessed the PCR reads with MiXCR, giving one entry per CDR3 protein. The profile shows about 440,000 distinct CDR3 sequences, around two fifths of them singletons. The germline gives CDR1 KGHSH, CDR2 LQKENI. The CDR3 contains 13 residues. V was cut by 2 bases and J by 7 bases, with 12 bases left in between. The V gene is TRBV18, the J gene TRBJ2-7; the D is unclear. This specimen consisted of PBMCs, obtained before TCRalphabeta/CD19-depleted stem cell transplant. This TCR was recovered from a girl aged 2-10 years with aplastic anemia, due to receive a stem cell transplant. This CDR3 is CASSPTAPAEQYF. Written as DNA, the CDR3 is TGTGCCAGCTCACCAACCGCCCCCGCAGAGCAGTACTTC.